This T cell receptor beta chain originates from a study of T cell clones after liver transplantation. The wider study: Post-transplant blood was tracked for graft-donor-reactive T cell clones identified in a pre-transplant mixed lymphocyte reaction. Standard immunosuppression, with no induction, continued until 12-24 months after transplant.

Sequencing used immunoSEQ multiplex PCR; TCRdb keeps in-frame clones, though not all of them. Here the sample spans 95,000 to 110,000 clones, 82% being singletons. There are 15 residues in the CDR3. Germline lookup yields CDR1 SGHDN and CDR2 FVKESK. The V end lost 1 base, the J end lost 3 bases, and 13 bases lay between the germline ends. The sample consisted of CD4+ T cells from blood, taken before liver transplant. The rearrangement uses TRBV14 and TRBJ2-7; D gene unclear. The TCR originated in a human donor who received a liver transplant. As DNA, the CDR3 is TGTGCCAGCAGCCAAGCAGTAGGGCTTTACTACGAGCAGTACTTC. Amino acid sequence: CASSQAVGLYYEQYF.